The source of this T cell receptor (beta chain) is a study of blood T cells in healthy people across ages. In this sample, this clonotype turned up many times. One end of the junction varies from germline; a read error may be responsible. This CDR3 is built from 11 residues. From germline, CDR1 is MDHEN and CDR2 SYDVKM. For the second PCR, which ran for about 7 to 11 cycles, a sample-barcoded 5' primer and a J-beta primer mix were used. TCRdb used MiXCR to reprocess the 5' RACE reads, holding one entry per CDR3 protein. The sample includes 1.5 million to 2 million distinct CDR3 sequences, roughly 50% of them seen just once.

The source material was blood. This clonotype was obtained from a woman aged 40 to 50 in good health. This chain joins TRBV28 and TRBJ2-1; the match to TRBD1 covers 8 bases. The CDR3 nucleotides are TGCGCCAGTAACAGGGGGAATGAGCAGTTCTTC. Residues: CASNRGNEQFF.